The next 4 T cell receptor beta chains were all read from a single sample in a study of molecular identifiers for immune sequencing clone quantification. TCRdb processed the PCR reads anew with MiXCR; each CDR3 protein has one entry. The table has more than 450,000 distinct CDR3 sequences, around a fifth seen once. The specimen was naive CD8+ T cells from blood, with Jurkat cell RNA spiked in. Subset in this sample: FACS-sorted CD8+CD4-CCR7+CD45RA+ naive T cells. All receptors derive from a human donor in good health. Some libraries in this study had Jurkat cell RNA spiked in.

The J gene is TRBJ2-7, the V gene TRBV4-3, with 8 bases aligning to TRBD1. The germline V gene encodes CDR1 LGHNA and CDR2 YSLEER. The CDR3 has 14 residues. V lost 1 base to trimming and J lost 4 bases; unmatched junction nucleotides: 3. The CDR3 sequence is CASSQGTGCYEQYF. CDR3 nucleotide sequence: TGCGCCAGCAGCCAAGGGACAGGGTGTTACGAGCAGTACTTC.

The table lists this clonotype with many counts. This rearrangement joins TRBV6-6 to TRBJ2-7; D call uncertain. The CDR3 has 13 amino acids. The V gene lost 6 bases and the J gene lost 2 bases, with 11 bases spanning the gap. The germline gives CDR1 MNHNY, CDR2 SVGAGI (reference sequence). This chain's CDR3 is CASRPVPPYEQYF. The CDR3 DNA is TGTGCCAGCAGACCTGTGCCCCCCTACGAGCAGTACTTC.

With respect to this clonotype: A read error may be the cause here, since a much bigger clone is one base away. The rearrangement joins TRBV27 to TRBJ2-2; the D gene is possibly TRBD2 (5 bases). The CDR3 has 13 amino acids. The V gene's germline CDR1 is MNHEY and CDR2 SMNVEV (reference sequence). The CDR3 spells CASSFGNTGEPFF. DNA for the CDR3: TGTGCCAGCAGTTTTGGGAACACCGGGGAGCCGTTTTTT.

Many counts were recorded for this clonotype. V and J are TRBV5-1 and TRBJ2-1, with a weak D call TRBD1 (5 bases). Germline V lookup: CDR1 SGHRS, CDR2 YFSETQ. V lost 4 bases and J lost 0, with 11 bases in between. The CDR3 has 15 residues. Written as DNA, the CDR3 is TGCGCCAGCAGCGCTGACAGAAGCTCCTACAATGAGCAGTTCTTC. It is translated as CASSADRSSYNEQFF.